The entry below gives a single T cell receptor (beta chain) sequence along with its context. Its antigen is not identified. Germline values: CDR1 SEHNR, CDR2 FQNEAQ (reference sequence). The V segment lost 4 bases and the J segment 0 bases; nucleotides outside the gene matches: 6. CDR3 size: 16 residues. This entry comes from a study of T cell clones after liver transplantation. Overall study: Subjects received no induction therapy and standard immunosuppression until randomization at 12-24 months post-transplant. Blood was drawn pre-transplant, before withdrawal, and after full or failed withdrawal.

General observations from the study: Post-transplant time points were not standardized, so conclusions are preliminary.

The repertoire was sequenced with immunoSEQ multiplex PCR; TCRdb's copy has only in-frame clones and lacks some. Of over 90,000 clones listed, around four fifths are singletons. Sample: CD4+ T cells from blood, taken about 50 months after liver transplant. The chain uses TRBV7-9 and TRBJ1-3; the match to TRBD1 covers 7 bases. This TCR came from a human patient who received a liver transplant. Part of the T cells may come from the graft donor. The CDR3 protein is CASSSRTGGSGNTIYF. The CDR3, as DNA: TGTGCCAGCAGCTCCCGGACAGGCGGCTCTGGAAACACCATATATTTT.